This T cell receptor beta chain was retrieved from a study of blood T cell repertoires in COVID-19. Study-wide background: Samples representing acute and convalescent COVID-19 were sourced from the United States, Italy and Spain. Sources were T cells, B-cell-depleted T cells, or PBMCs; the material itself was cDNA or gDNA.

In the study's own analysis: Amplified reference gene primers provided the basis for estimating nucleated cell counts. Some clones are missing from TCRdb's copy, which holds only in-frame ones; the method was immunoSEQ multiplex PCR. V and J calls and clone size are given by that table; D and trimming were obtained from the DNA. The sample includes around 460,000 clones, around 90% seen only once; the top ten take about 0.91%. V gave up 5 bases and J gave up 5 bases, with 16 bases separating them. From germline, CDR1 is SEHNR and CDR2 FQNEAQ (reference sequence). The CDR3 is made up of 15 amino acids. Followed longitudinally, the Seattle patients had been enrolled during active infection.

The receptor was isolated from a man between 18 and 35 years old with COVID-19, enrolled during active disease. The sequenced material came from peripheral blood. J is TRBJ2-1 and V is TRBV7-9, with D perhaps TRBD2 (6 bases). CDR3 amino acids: CASSKPMGRHNEQFF. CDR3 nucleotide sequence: TGTGCCAGCAGCAAGCCAATGGGGAGGCACAATGAGCAGTTCTTC.